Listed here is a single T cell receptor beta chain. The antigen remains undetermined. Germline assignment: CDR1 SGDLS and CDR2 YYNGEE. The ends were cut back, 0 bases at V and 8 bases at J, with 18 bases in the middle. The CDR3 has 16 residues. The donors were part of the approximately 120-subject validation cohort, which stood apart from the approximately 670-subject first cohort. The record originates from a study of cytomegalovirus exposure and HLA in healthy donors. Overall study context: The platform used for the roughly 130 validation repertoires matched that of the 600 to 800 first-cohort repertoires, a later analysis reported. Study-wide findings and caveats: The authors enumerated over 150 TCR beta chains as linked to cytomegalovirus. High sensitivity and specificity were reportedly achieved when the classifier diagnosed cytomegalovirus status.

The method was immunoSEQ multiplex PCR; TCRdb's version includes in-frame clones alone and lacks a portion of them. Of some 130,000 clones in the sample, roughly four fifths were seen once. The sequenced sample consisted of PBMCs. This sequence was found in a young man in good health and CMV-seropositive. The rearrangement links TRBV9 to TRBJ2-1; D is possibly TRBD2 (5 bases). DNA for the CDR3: TGTGCCAGCAGCGTAGGCGGTCGGGGATGGTCGGATGAGCAGTTCTTC. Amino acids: CASSVGGRGWSDEQFF.